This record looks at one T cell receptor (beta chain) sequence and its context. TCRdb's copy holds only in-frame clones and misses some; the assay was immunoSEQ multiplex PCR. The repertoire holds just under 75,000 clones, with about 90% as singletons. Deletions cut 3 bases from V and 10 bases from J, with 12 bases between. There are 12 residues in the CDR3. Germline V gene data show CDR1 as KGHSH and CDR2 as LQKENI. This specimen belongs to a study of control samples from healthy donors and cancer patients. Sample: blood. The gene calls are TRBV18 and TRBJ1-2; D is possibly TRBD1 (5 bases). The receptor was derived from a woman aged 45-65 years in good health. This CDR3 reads CASSPPGGVYTF. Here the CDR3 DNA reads TGTGCCAGCTCACCCCCGGGGGGGGTCTACACCTTC.